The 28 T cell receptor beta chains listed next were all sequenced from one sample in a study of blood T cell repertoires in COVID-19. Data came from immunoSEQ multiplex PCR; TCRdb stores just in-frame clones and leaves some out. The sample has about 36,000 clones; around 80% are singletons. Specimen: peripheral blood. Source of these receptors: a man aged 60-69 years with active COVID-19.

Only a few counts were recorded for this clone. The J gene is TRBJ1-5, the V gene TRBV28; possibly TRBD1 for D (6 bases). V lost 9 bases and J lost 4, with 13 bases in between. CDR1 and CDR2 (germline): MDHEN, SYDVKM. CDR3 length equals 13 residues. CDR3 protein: CASTTGGNQPQHF. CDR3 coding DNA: TGTGCCAGTACGACAGGTGGGAATCAGCCCCAGCATTTT.

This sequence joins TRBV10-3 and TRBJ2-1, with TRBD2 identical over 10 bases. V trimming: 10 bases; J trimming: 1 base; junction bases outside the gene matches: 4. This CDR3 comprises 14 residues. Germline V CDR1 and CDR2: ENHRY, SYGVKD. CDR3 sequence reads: CATWTSGSYNEQFF. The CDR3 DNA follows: TGTGCCACCTGGACTAGCGGATCCTACAATGAGCAGTTCTTC.

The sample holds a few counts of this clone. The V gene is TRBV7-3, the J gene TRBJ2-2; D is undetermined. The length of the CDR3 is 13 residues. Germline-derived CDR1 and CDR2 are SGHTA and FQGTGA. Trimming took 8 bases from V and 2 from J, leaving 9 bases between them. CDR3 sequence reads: CASEDVNTGELFF. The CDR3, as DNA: TGTGCCAGCGAGGATGTCAACACCGGGGAGCTGTTTTTT.

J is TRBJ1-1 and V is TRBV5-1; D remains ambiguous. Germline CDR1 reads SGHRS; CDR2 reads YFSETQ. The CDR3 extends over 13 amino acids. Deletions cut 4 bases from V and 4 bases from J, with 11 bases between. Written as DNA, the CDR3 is TGCGCCAGCAGCCCCATCCCCAGCACTGAAGCTTTCTTT. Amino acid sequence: CASSPIPSTEAFF.

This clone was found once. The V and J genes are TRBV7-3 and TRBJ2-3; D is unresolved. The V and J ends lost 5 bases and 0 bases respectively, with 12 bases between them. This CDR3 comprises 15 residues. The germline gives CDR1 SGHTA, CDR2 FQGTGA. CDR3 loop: CASSHPPRSTDTQYF. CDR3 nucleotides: TGTGCCAGCAGCCACCCCCCTAGGAGCACAGATACGCAGTATTTT. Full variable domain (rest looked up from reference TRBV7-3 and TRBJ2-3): GAGVSQTPSNKVTEKGKYVELRCDPISGHTALYWYRQSLGQGPEFLIYFQGTGAADDSGLPNDRFFAVRPEGSVSTLKIQRTERGDSAVYLCASSHPPRSTDTQYFGPGTRLTVL.

The DNA for the CDR3 is TGTGCCAGCATACCTTCCCAGGGGGCGAACCCCGGCACAGATACGCAGTATTTT. Protein sequence: CASIPSQGANPGTDTQYF. This chain uses TRBV28 with TRBJ2-3, with 8 bases lining up with TRBD1. The V gene's germline CDR1 is MDHEN and CDR2 SYDVKM. This CDR3 has 18 residues. The ends lost 7 bases at V and 1 base at J; junction bases unmatched: 16.

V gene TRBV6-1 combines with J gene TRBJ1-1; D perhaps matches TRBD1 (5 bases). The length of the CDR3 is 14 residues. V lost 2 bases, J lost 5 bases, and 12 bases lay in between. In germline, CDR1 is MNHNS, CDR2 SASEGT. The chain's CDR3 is CASSELGGRTEAFF. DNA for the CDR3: TGTGCCAGCAGTGAATTGGGGGGGAGGACTGAAGCTTTCTTT.

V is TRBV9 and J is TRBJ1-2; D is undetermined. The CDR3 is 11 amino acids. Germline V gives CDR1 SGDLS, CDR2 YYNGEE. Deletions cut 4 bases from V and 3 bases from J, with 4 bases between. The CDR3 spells CASSTDYGYTF. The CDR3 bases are TGTGCCAGCAGCACTGACTATGGCTACACCTTC. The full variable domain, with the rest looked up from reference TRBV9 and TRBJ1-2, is DSGVTQTPKHLITATGQRVTLRCSPRSGDLSVYWYQQSLDQGLQFLIQYYNGEERAKGNILERFSAQQFPDLHSELNLSSLELGDSALYFCASSTDYGYTFGSGTRLTVV.

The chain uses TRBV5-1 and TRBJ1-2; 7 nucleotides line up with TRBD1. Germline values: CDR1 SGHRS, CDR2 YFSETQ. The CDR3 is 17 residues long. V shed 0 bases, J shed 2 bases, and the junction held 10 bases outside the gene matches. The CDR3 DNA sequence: TGCGCCAGCAGCTTGGCAACAGGGGAAGCGAAGAACTATGGCTACACCTTC. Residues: CASSLATGEAKNYGYTF.

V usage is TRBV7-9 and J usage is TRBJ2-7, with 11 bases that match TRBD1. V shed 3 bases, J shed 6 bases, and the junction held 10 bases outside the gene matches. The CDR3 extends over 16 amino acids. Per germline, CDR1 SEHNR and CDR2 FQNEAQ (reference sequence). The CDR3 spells CASSFGTGQGAVEQYF. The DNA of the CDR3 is TGTGCCAGCAGCTTTGGAACCGGACAGGGGGCTGTCGAGCAGTACTTC.

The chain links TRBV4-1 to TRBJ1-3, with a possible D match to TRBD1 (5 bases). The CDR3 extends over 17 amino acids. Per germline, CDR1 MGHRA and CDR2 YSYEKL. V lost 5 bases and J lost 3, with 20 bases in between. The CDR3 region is CASSSLKPGGYGNTIYF. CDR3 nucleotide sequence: TGCGCCAGCAGCTCCCTAAAGCCCGGGGGGTATGGAAACACCATATATTTT.

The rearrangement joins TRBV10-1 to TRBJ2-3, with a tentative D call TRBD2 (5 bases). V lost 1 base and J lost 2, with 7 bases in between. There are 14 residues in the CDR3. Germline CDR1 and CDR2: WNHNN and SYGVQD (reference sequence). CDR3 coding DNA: TGCGCCAGCAGTGAGTACGGGGACACAGATACGCAGTATTTT. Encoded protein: CASSEYGDTDTQYF.

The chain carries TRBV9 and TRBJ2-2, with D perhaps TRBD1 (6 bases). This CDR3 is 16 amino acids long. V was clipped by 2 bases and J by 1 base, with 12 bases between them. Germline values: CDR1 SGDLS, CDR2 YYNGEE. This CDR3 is CASSVRTELNTGELFF. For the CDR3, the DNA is TGTGCCAGCAGCGTCCGGACAGAGCTGAACACCGGGGAGCTGTTTTTT.

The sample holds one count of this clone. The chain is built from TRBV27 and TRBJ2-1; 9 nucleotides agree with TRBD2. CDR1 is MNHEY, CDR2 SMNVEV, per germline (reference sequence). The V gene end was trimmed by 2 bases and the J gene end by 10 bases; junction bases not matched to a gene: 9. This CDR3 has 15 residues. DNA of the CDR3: TGTGCCAGCAGTTTACGAGCGGGAGGCCTCCACGAGCAGTTCTTC. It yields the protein CASSLRAGGLHEQFF.

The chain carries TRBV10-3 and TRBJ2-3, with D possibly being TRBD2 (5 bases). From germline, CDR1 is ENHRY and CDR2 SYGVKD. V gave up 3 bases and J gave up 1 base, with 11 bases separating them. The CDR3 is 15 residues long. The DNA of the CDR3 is TGTGCCATCAGTGAAACCCCGCGGGGCACAGATACGCAGTATTTT. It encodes CAISETPRGTDTQYF.

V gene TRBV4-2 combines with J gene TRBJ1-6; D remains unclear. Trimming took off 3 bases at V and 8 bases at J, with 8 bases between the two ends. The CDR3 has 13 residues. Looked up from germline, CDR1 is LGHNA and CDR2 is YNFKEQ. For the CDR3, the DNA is TGTGCCAGCAGCCAGGCCCAAGATTCACCCCTCCACTTT. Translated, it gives CASSQAQDSPLHF.

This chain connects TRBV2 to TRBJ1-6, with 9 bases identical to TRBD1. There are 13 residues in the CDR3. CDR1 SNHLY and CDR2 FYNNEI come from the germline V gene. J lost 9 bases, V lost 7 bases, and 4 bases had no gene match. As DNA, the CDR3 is TGTGCCAGCAAGGACAGGGGAACTTCACCCCTCCACTTT. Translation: CASKDRGTSPLHF.

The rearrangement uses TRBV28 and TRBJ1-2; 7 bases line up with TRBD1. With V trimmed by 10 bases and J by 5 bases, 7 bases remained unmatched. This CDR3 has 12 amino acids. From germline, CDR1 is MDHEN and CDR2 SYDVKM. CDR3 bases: TGTGCCACCGGGACAGCTACTTATGGCTACACCTTC. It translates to CATGTATYGYTF.

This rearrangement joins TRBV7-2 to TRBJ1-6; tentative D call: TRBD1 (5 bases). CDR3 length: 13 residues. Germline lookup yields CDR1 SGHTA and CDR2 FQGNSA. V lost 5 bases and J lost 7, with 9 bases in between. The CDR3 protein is CASSANRNSPLHF. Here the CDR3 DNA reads TGTGCCAGCAGCGCCAACAGGAATTCACCCCTCCACTTT.

CDR3 bases: TGCGCCAGCAGCCAAGCAGGGGACACCATATATTTT. Its translation: CASSQAGDTIYF. V gene TRBV4-1 combines with J gene TRBJ1-3; weak D call: TRBD1 (6 bases). The germline CDR1 and CDR2 sequences are MGHRA and YSYEKL. The germline V and J ends were trimmed by 1 base and 8 bases, with 6 bases remaining between them. CDR3 length: 12 residues.

The CDR3 protein is CASSVTSGTYEQYF. CDR3 coding DNA: TGTGCCAGCAGCGTGACTAGCGGGACTTACGAGCAGTACTTC. The V and J genes are TRBV9 and TRBJ2-7; the match to TRBD2 covers 11 bases. J gave up 4 bases and V 2 bases, and 2 bases lay outside the gene matches. The CDR3 sequence is 14 residues long. Germline V gene lookup returns CDR1 SGDLS and CDR2 YYNGEE.

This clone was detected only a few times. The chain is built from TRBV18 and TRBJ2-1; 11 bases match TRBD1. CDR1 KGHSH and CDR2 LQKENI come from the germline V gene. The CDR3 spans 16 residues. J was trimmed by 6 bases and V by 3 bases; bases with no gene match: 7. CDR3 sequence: CASSPFGQGASNEQFF. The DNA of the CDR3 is TGTGCCAGCTCACCGTTCGGACAGGGGGCGAGCAATGAGCAGTTCTTC.

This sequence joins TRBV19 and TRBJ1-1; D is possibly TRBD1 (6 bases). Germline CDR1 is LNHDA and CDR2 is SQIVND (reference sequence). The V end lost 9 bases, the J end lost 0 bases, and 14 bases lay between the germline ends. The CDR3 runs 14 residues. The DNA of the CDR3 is TGTGCCAGCACCGACAGGACAGTGAACACTGAAGCTTTCTTT. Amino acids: CASTDRTVNTEAFF.

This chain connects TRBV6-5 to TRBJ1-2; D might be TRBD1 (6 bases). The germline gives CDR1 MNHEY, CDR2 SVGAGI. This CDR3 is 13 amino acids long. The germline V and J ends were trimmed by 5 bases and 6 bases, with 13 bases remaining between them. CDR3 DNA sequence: TGTGCCAGCAGTCTACAGGGAGGGGATGGCTACACCTTC. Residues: CASSLQGGDGYTF.

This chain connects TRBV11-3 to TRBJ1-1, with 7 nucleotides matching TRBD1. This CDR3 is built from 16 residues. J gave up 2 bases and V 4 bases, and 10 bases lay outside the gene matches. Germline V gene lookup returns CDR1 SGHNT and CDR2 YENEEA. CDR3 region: CASSSQGPAPNTEAFF. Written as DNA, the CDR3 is TGTGCCAGCAGCTCACAGGGGCCAGCCCCCAACACTGAAGCTTTCTTT.

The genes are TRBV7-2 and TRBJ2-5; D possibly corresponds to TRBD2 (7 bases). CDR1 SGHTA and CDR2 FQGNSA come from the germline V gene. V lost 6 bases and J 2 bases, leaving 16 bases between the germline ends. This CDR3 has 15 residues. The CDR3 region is CASRGGGGLQETQYF. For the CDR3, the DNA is TGTGCCAGCAGGGGAGGGGGGGGCCTTCAAGAGACCCAGTACTTC. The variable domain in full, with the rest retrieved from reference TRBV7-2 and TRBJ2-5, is GAGVSQSPSNKVTEKGKDVELRCDPISGHTALYWYRQSLGQGLEFLIYFQGNSAPDKSGLPSDRFSAERTGGSVSTLTIQRTQQEDSAVYLCASRGGGGLQETQYFGPGTRLLVL.

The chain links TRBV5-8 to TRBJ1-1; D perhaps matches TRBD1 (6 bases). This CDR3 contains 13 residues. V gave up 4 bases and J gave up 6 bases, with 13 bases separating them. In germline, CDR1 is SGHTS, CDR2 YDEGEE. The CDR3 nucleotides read TGTGCCAGCAGCCCTACAGGGAGGGCTGAAGCTTTCTTT. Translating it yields CASSPTGRAEAFF.

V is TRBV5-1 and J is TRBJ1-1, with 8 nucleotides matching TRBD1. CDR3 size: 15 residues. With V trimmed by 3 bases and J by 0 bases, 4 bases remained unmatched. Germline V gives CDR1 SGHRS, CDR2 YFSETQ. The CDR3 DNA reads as TGCGCCAGCAGCTACGGGACAGGATTGAACACTGAAGCTTTCTTT. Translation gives CASSYGTGLNTEAFF.